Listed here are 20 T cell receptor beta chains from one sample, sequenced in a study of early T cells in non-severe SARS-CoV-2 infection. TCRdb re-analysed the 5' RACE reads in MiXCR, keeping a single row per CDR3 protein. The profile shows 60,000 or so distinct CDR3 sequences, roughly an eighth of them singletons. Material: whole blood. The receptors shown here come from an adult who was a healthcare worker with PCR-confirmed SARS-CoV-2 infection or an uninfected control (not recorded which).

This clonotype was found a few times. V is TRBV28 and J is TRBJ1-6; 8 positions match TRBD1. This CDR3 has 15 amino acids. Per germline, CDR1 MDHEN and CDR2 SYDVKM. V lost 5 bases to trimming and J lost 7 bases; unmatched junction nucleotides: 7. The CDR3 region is CASSPGTGTNSPLHF. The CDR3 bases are TGTGCCAGCAGTCCCGGGACAGGAACAAATTCACCCCTCCACTTT. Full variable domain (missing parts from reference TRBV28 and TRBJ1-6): DVKVTQSSRYLVKRTGEKVFLECVQDMDHENMFWYRQDPGLGLRLIYFSYDVKMKEKGDIPEGYSVSREKKERFSLILESASTNQTSMYLCASSPGTGTNSPLHFGNGTRLTVT.

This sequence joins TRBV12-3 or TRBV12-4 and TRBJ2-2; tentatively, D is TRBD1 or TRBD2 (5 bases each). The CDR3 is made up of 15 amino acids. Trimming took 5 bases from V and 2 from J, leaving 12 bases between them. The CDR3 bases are TGTGCCAGCAGTCTCCTTGGGGGTAACACCGGGGAGCTGTTTTTT. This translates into CASSLLGGNTGELFF.

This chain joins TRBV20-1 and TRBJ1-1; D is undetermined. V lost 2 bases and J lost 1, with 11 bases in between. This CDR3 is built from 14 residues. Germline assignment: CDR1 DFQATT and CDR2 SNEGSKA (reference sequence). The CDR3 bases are TGCAGTGCTAGAACCCCAGGAACGAACACTGAAGCTTTCTTT. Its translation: CSARTPGTNTEAFF.

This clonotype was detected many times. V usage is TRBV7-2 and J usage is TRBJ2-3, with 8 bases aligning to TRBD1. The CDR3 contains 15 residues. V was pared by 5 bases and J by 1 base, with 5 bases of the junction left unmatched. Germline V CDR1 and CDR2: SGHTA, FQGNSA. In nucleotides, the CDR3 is TGTGCCAGCAGCATACAGGGGGACGGCACAGATACGCAGTATTTT. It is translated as CASSIQGDGTDTQYF.

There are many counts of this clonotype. The CDR3 sequence: CSVDKGDYGYTF. The CDR3 DNA reads as TGCAGCGTTGACAAGGGTGACTATGGCTACACCTTC. V usage is TRBV29-1 and J usage is TRBJ1-2; D unresolved. Trimming took 3 bases from V and 3 from J, leaving 8 bases between them. The CDR3 loop spans 12 amino acids. Germline V CDR1 and CDR2: SQVTM, ANQGSEA.

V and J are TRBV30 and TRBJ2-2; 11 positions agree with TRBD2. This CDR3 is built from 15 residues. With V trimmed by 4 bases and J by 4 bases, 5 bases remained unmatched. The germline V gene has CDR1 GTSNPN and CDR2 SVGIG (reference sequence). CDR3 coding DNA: TGTGCCTGGATCCCTAGCGGGGGGTTCACCGGGGAGCTGTTTTTT. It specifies CAWIPSGGFTGELFF.

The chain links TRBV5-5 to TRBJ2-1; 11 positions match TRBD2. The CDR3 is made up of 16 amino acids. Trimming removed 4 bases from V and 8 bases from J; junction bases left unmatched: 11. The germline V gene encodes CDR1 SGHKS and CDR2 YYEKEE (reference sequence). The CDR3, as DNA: TGTGCCAGCAGCCCACCTTCAATGGGACTAGCGGATGAGCAGTTCTTC. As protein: CASSPPSMGLADEQFF.

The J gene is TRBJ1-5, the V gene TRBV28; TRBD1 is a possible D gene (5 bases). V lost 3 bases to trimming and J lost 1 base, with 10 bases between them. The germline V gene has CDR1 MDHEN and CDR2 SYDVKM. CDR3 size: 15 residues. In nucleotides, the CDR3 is TGTGCCAGCAGTTTGGAGGGGCAAAGCAATCAGCCCCAGCATTTT. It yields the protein CASSLEGQSNQPQHF.

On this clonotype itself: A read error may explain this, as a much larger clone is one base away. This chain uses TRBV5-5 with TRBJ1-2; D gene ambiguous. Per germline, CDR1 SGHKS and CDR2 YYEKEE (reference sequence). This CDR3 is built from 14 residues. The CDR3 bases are TGTGCCAGCAGCTTGGTCGAGACTAACTATGGCTGCACCTTC. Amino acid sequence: CASSLVETNYGCTF.

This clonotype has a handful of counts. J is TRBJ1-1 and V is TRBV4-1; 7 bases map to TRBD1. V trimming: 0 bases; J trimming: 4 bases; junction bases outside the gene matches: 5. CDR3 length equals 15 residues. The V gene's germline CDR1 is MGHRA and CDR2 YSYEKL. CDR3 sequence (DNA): TGCGCCAGCAGCCAAGACGTCCCAGGGGGCACTGAAGCTTTCTTT. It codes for CASSQDVPGGTEAFF.

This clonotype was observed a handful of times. In DNA, the CDR3 is TGCGCCAGCAGCGGAACTAGCGGGGGTACCTACAATGAGCAGTTCTTC. It encodes CASSGTSGGTYNEQFF. The rearrangement joins TRBV5-1 to TRBJ2-1; 11 bases line up with TRBD2. The ends lost 4 bases at V and 2 bases at J; junction bases unmatched: 5. CDR1 is SGHRS, CDR2 YFSETQ, per germline. The CDR3 loop spans 16 amino acids.

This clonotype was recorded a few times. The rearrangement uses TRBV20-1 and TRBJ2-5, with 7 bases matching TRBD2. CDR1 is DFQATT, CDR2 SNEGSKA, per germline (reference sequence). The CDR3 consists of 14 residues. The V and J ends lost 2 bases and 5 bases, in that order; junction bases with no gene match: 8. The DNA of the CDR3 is TGCAGTGCTAGACTAGGCGGGGGACGGGAGACCCAGTACTTC. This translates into CSARLGGGRETQYF.

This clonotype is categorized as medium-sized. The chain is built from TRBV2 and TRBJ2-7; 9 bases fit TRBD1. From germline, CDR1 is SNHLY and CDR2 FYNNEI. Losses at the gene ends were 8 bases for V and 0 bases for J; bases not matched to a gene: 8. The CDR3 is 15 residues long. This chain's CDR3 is CASGTGQGYSYEQYF. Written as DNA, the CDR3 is TGTGCCAGCGGGACGGGACAGGGATACTCCTACGAGCAGTACTTC.

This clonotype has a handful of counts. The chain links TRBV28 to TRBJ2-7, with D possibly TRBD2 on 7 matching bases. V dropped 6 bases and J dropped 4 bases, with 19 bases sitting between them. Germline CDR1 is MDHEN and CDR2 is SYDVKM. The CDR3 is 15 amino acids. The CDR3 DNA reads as TGTGCCAGCAGACTTGGGGGGGCGACGGAATACGAGCAGTACTTC. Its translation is CASRLGGATEYEQYF.

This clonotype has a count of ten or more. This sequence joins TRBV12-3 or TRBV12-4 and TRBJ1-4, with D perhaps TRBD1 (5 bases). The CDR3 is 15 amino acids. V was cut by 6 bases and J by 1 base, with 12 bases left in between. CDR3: CASRLERGTNEKLFF. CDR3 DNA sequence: TGTGCCAGCAGACTCGAAAGGGGAACTAATGAAAAACTGTTTTTT.

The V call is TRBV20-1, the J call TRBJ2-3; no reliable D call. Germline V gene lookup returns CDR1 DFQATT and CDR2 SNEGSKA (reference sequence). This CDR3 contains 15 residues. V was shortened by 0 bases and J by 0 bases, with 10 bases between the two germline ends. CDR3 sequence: CSARDPAPSTDTQYF. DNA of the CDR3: TGCAGTGCTAGAGATCCGGCCCCTAGCACAGATACGCAGTATTTT.

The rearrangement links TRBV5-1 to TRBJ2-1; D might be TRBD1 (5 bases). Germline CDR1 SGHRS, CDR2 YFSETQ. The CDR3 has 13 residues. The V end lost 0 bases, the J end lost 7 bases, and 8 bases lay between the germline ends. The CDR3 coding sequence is TGCGCCAGCAGCTTGGTAGGGGTAAATGAGCAGTTCTTC. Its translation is CASSLVGVNEQFF. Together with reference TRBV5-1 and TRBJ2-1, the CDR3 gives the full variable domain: KAGVTQTPRYLIKTRGQQVTLSCSPISGHRSVSWYQQTPGQGLQFLFEYFSETQRNKGNFPGRFSGRQFSNSRSEMNVSTLELGDSALYLCASSLVGVNEQFFGPGTRLTVL.

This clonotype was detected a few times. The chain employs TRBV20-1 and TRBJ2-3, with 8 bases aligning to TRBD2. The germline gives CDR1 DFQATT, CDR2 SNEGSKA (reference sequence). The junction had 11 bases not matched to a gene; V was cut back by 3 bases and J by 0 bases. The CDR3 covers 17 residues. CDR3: CSASPAGGQKSTDTQYF. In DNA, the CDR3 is TGCAGTGCTAGTCCCGCGGGAGGCCAAAAGAGCACAGATACGCAGTATTTT.

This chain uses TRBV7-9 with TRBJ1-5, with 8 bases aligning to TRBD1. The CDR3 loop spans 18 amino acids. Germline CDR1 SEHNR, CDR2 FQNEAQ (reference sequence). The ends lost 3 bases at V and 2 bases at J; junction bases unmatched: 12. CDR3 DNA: TGTGCCAGCAGCTTCCAAGACCATCGGACAGGGCGCAATCAGCCCCAGCATTTT. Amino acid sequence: CASSFQDHRTGRNQPQHF.

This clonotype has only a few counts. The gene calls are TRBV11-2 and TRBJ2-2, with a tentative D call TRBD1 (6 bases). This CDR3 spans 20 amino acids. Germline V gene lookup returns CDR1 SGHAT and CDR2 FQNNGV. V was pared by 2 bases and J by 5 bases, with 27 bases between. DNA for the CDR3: TGTGCCAGCAGCTTACTCACGGGCGACAGGACCCGCCCGGGGACCGGGGAGCTGTTTTTT. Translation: CASSLLTGDRTRPGTGELFF.